The source of this TCR beta chain is a study of metastatic and nonmetastatic thyroid tumors. Across the whole study: Samples came from malignant and benign thyroid patients, and repertoires were compared across blood and tumor or nodule tissue.

As originally analysed: CDR3 was compared across clinicopathological groups, and the resulting differences were used to build a distant-metastasis classifier for papillary thyroid cancer. MiXCR re-clonotyped the PCR reads for TCRdb. The V and J calls were not made by the authors but by TCRdb's processing. Of roughly 38,000 clones listed, over 10% are singletons. Every patient was untreated before thyroid surgery. Points from the study as a whole: Malignant thyroid tumors reportedly had TCR beta diversity that was significantly higher than in benign nodules, in blood and tumor.

CDR1 is MNHEY, CDR2 SVGEGT, per germline. V lost 6 bases and J 3 bases, leaving 12 bases between the germline ends. CDR3 length: 14 amino acids. Many counts were recorded for this clone. The antigen is not known. This may be a read error: a much more frequent sequence differs by one nucleotide. The sequenced sample consisted of blood. J is TRBJ1-5 and V is TRBV6-2 or TRBV6-3, with a tentative D call TRBD1 (6 bases). The clonotype was recovered from a male donor with papillary thyroid cancer or a benign thyroid nodule (not recorded which). Some clones in this sample may be carry-over from other donors' samples. CDR3 loop: CASRGGGDNQPQHF. The CDR3 DNA reads as TGTGCCAGCAGGGGGGGCGGGGACAATCAGCCCCAGCATTTT.